This T cell receptor beta chain was obtained from a study of T cells in Graves' hyperthyroidism and ophthalmopathy. Study findings and constraints: Ophthalmopathy was predicted by the model a median of roughly 6.7 months ahead of onset.

Regarding this clonotype: As yet, its antigen is unknown.

The CDR3 consists of 17 residues. Trimming cost V 3 bases and J 6 bases; bases outside gene matches: 10. The germline V gene encodes CDR1 KGHDR and CDR2 SFDVKD. Any patient presenting with uncontrolled infection, other autoimmune disease, pregnancy or lactation was left out. Around 9.9 ml of fresh peripheral blood supplied the PBMCs. Using RNA transcripts as the source, TCR beta CDR3 regions were amplified. Researchers ran a first-round RT-PCR on the TCR CDR3 using the HTBI primer set. From the multiplex PCR reads, TCRdb called clonotypes with MiXCR, one entry per CDR3 protein. The sample includes about 710,000 distinct CDR3 sequences, 16% of them seen just once.

This receptor was obtained from a man aged 18 to 35 with Graves' hyperthyroidism. The sequenced material came from blood. The V gene is TRBV24-1, the J gene TRBJ2-1; TRBD1 matches 10 bases. CDR3 bases: TGTGCCACCAGTGATCGAATCGGGGACAGGGGAGGCAATGAGCAGTTCTTC. Translation gives CATSDRIGDRGGNEQFF.